One sample yielded the 20 T cell receptor beta chains listed below, sequenced in a study of blood T cell repertoires in COVID-19. The repertoire was sequenced with immunoSEQ multiplex PCR; TCRdb's copy has only in-frame clones and lacks some. Of under 200,000 clones listed, roughly 80% are singletons. Material for sequencing was peripheral blood. The source of these receptors is a woman between 65 and 79 years old with COVID-19, enrolled during active disease.

This chain connects TRBV29-1 to TRBJ1-2; D gene unclear. With 8 bases removed from V and 8 bases from J, the gap between germline ends came to 24 bases. CDR1 is SQVTM and CDR2 is ANQGSEA in the germline V gene. The CDR3 totals 14 residues. The chain's CDR3 is CSSLMVVGGGGYTF. The CDR3 nucleotides read TGCAGCAGCCTAATGGTTGTAGGTGGCGGAGGCTACACCTTC.

The chain uses TRBV15 and TRBJ2-2, with 13 positions matching TRBD2. The CDR3 length is 17 residues. V was clipped by 2 bases and J by 4 bases; unmatched bases: 4. CDR1 LNHNV and CDR2 YYDKDF come from the germline V gene (reference sequence). Here the CDR3 DNA reads TGTGCCACCAGCAGAACCGGGACTAGCGGGATCACCGGGGAGCTGTTTTTT. This encodes CATSRTGTSGITGELFF.

This clone has a handful of counts. This chain links TRBV15 with TRBJ1-5; D not resolved. This CDR3 spans 15 amino acids. Germline CDR1 reads LNHNV; CDR2 reads YYDKDF (reference sequence). V was clipped by 0 bases and J by 1 base, with 7 bases between them. In DNA form, the CDR3 reads TGTGCCACCAGCAGAGATCGCGGGAGCAATCAGCCCCAGCATTTT. This sequence encodes CATSRDRGSNQPQHF. Full variable domain (rest looked up from reference TRBV15 and TRBJ1-5): DAMVIQNPRYQVTQFGKPVTLSCSQTLNHNVMYWYQQKSSQAPKLLFHYYDKDFNNEADTPDNFQSRRPNTSFCFLDIRSPGLGDTAMYLCATSRDRGSNQPQHFGDGTRLSIL.

CDR3 in amino acids: CASSRTGGRTGELFF. The CDR3 nucleotides are TGTGCCAGCAGTCGGACAGGGGGCCGGACCGGGGAGCTGTTTTTT. This chain links TRBV6-5 with TRBJ2-2; 11 nucleotides match TRBD1. CDR1 and CDR2 from the germline V gene are MNHEY and SVGAGI. The CDR3 contains 15 residues. J lost 5 bases, V lost 5 bases, and 4 bases had no gene match.

J is TRBJ1-4 and V is TRBV11-2; D is unresolved. The CDR3 loop spans 14 amino acids. Germline CDR1 reads SGHAT; CDR2 reads FQNNGV. Trimming stripped 4 bases from V and 3 bases from J, with 9 bases between. CDR3 DNA: TGTGCCAGCAGCTATTGGCAGGCTAATGAAAAACTGTTTTTT. This translates into CASSYWQANEKLFF.

This clone has more than one count but fewer than ten. This CDR3 reads CASSSGDSSNSPLHF. The CDR3 DNA follows: TGCGCCAGCAGCTCAGGGGACAGCTCAAATTCACCCCTCCACTTT. This rearrangement joins TRBV5-1 to TRBJ1-6; 7 bases map to TRBD1. The length of the CDR3 is 15 residues. Germline CDR1 is SGHRS and CDR2 is YFSETQ. The ends lost 3 bases at V and 7 bases at J; junction bases unmatched: 7.

The chain carries TRBV21-1 and TRBJ2-7; whether TRBD1, the table's D call, matches the DNA was not checked. TRBV21-1 is tagged as a pseudogene. The CDR3 length is 20 residues. The CDR3 nucleotides read TGTGCCAGCAGCAAAGATGGGACAGGGGGCCTCATTACACCTTTGGGTGAGCAGTACGTC. It translates to CASSKDGTGGLITPLGEQYV.

J is TRBJ2-5 and V is TRBV4-1; 8 nucleotides line up with TRBD1. This CDR3 spans 14 amino acids. The V and J ends lost 4 bases and 5 bases, in that order; junction bases with no gene match: 6. Germline assignment: CDR1 MGHRA and CDR2 YSYEKL. CDR3 residues: CASSLTDREETQYF. The DNA for the CDR3 is TGCGCCAGCAGCCTAACGGACAGGGAGGAGACCCAGTACTTC.

This clone showed up just a few times. The chain combines TRBV19 with TRBJ1-1, with TRBD1 matching 8 bases. This CDR3 comprises 13 residues. After removal of 8 bases from V and 1 base from J, the junction contained 3 bases not matched to a gene. Germline V CDR1 and CDR2: LNHDA, SQIVND (reference sequence). The CDR3: CASAGGENTEAFF. As DNA, the CDR3 is TGTGCCAGTGCAGGGGGCGAGAACACTGAAGCTTTCTTT.

This rearrangement joins TRBV6-6 to TRBJ1-1, with unresolved D. The germline CDR1 and CDR2 sequences are MNHNY and SVGAGI (reference sequence). Trimming stripped 3 bases from V and 1 base from J, with 6 bases between. The CDR3 has 13 residues. Here the CDR3 reads CASSYQANTEAFF. The CDR3 coding sequence is TGTGCCAGCAGTTATCAGGCGAACACTGAAGCTTTCTTT.

The chain is built from TRBV5-4 and TRBJ2-6; possible D gene TRBD1, 5 bases. Germline V gene sequence: CDR1 SGHNT, CDR2 YYREEE (reference sequence). Between the trimmed V and J ends, which lost 3 bases and 0 bases, there was a span of 10 bases. The CDR3 consists of 16 residues. The CDR3 DNA reads as TGTGCCAGCAGCTCACGACAGAGCTCTGGGGCCAACGTCCTGACTTTC. Translated, it gives CASSSRQSSGANVLTF.

The gene calls are TRBV7-2 and TRBJ1-6; D remains ambiguous. The V end was cut by 1 base, the J end by 8 bases, with 9 bases between. Germline CDR1 and CDR2: SGHTA and FQGNSA. The CDR3 is 14 amino acids. The CDR3 nucleotides are TGTGCCAGCAGCTTAGGCAGTTTCGATTCACCCCTCCACTTT. Protein product: CASSLGSFDSPLHF.

This sequence joins TRBV19 and TRBJ2-1, with D perhaps TRBD2 (7 bases). The germline gives CDR1 LNHDA, CDR2 SQIVND (reference sequence). This CDR3 contains 16 residues. V was pared by 1 base and J by 5 bases, with 15 bases between. This CDR3 is CASSIVGGRRDNEQFF. DNA of the CDR3: TGTGCCAGTAGTATAGTCGGGGGGCGTAGGGACAATGAGCAGTTCTTC.

The chain employs TRBV19 and TRBJ1-2; D is undetermined. Germline V CDR1 and CDR2: LNHDA, SQIVND (reference sequence). The CDR3 contains 13 residues. V was trimmed by 3 bases and J by 2 bases, leaving 7 bases between them. CDR3 sequence reads: CASSIGGNYGYTF. The CDR3 DNA sequence: TGTGCCAGTAGTATTGGCGGGAACTATGGCTACACCTTC.

The gene calls are TRBV9 and TRBJ1-4; 7 nucleotides agree with TRBD1. The V gene end was trimmed by 4 bases and the J gene end by 12 bases; junction bases not matched to a gene: 9. Looked up from germline, CDR1 is SGDLS and CDR2 is YYNGEE. The CDR3 contains 13 residues. This CDR3 reads CASSPEGAKELFF. For the CDR3, the DNA is TGTGCCAGCAGCCCAGAGGGGGCGAAAGAACTGTTTTTT.

The chain employs TRBV27 and TRBJ2-5, with 15 bases that match TRBD2. The CDR3 is made up of 16 amino acids. Germline-derived CDR1 and CDR2 are MNHEY and SMNVEV (reference sequence). J lost 5 bases, V lost 0 bases, and 1 base had no gene match. The chain's CDR3 is CASSLSGTSGGETQYF. The CDR3 nucleotides are TGTGCCAGCAGTTTATCGGGGACTAGCGGGGGGGAGACCCAGTACTTC.

The chain uses TRBV7-3 and TRBJ1-6, with D possibly TRBD1 on 5 matching bases. The CDR3 has 14 residues. The germline V gene has CDR1 SGHTA and CDR2 FQGTGA. With 0 bases removed from V and 10 bases from J, the gap between germline ends came to 10 bases. The CDR3 loop is CASSLTGRDSPLHF. Here the CDR3 DNA reads TGTGCCAGCAGCTTAACGGGGAGGGACTCACCCCTCCACTTT.

V gene TRBV28 combines with J gene TRBJ2-1; possibly TRBD2 for D (6 bases). V was trimmed by 4 bases and J by 0 bases, leaving 10 bases between them. CDR1 and CDR2 (germline): MDHEN, SYDVKM. The CDR3 consists of 15 residues. The CDR3, as DNA: TGTGCCAGCAGTTCCGGGACTCCCTCCTACAATGAGCAGTTCTTC. Encoded protein: CASSSGTPSYNEQFF.

The chain is built from TRBV28 and TRBJ2-3; 8 bases agree with TRBD1. The CDR3 sequence is 15 residues long. The V gene end was trimmed by 5 bases and the J gene end by 8 bases; junction bases not matched to a gene: 12. Germline V gene data show CDR1 as MDHEN and CDR2 as SYDVKM. The CDR3, as DNA: TGTGCCAGCAGTAGGGGACAGGCTCCCCTAGGTACGCAGTATTTT. Residues: CASSRGQAPLGTQYF.

V and J are TRBV29-1 and TRBJ1-3; D is undetermined. V shed 4 bases and J shed 0 bases, with 10 bases lying between them. The CDR3 extends over 14 amino acids. In germline, CDR1 is SQVTM, CDR2 ANQGSEA. CDR3 sequence (DNA): TGCAGCGTTGCCCCGGGAAGCTCTGGAAACACCATATATTTT. Translating gives CSVAPGSSGNTIYF.